This is a list of T cell receptor beta chains from one sample in a study of T-cell memory formation after mild COVID-19. Each CDR3 protein is one row after TCRdb ran MiXCR on the 5' RACE reads. The table records 270,000 or so distinct CDR3 sequences, approximately 15% of them present only once. Input material: PBMCs or a T cell subset sorted from them (not recorded which). These receptors all stem from a man between 18 and 35 years old who had mild COVID-19 (a few samples of this study predate the infection). Cell type and time point are not known. The CDR3 runs from the conserved cysteine through the conserved F or W. Fields, in order: clone size, J gene, V gene, D gene, CDR3 DNA, CDR3 protein. A D gene is named only where the DNA matches it firmly. The size field is filled for only some rows; it gives once, few, many or a size class.

clone size: -
J gene: TRBJ2-1
V gene: TRBV7-7
D gene: TRBD1
CDR3 DNA: TGTGCTAGCAGCTTAGGGACAGTGGGTGATGAGCAGTTCTTC
CDR3 protein: CASSLGTVGDEQFF

clone size: -
J gene: TRBJ1-5
V gene: TRBV12-3/TRBV12-4
D gene: -
CDR3 DNA: TGTGCCAGCAGCCAGTACAGCAATCAGCCCCAGCATTTT
CDR3 protein: CASSQYSNQPQHF

clone size: -
J gene: TRBJ2-2
V gene: TRBV4-1
D gene: -
CDR3 DNA: TGCGCCAGCAGCCAAGGGGTAGGGGGAGGCGGGGAGCTGTTTTTT
CDR3 protein: CASSQGVGGGGELFF

clone size: -
J gene: TRBJ2-1
V gene: TRBV6-5
D gene: TRBD1
CDR3 DNA: TGTGCCAGCAGCGAAAGGGGGCTCTACAATGAGCAGTTCTTC
CDR3 protein: CASSERGLYNEQFF

clone size: -
J gene: TRBJ2-7
V gene: TRBV7-6
D gene: -
CDR3 DNA: TGTGCCAGCAGCTCTGGGGAGCCCTACGAGCAGTACTTC
CDR3 protein: CASSSGEPYEQYF

clone size: few
J gene: TRBJ2-2
V gene: TRBV7-2
D gene: -
CDR3 DNA: TGTGCCAGCAGCTTAGATCCAGCAATAACCGGGGAGCTGTTTTTT
CDR3 protein: CASSLDPAITGELFF

clone size: few
J gene: TRBJ2-5
V gene: TRBV7-8
D gene: -
CDR3 DNA: TGTGCCAGCATCCCCCCTGAGGTGATCCAAGAGACCCAGTACTTC
CDR3 protein: CASIPPEVIQETQYF

clone size: -
J gene: TRBJ1-2
V gene: TRBV19
D gene: -
CDR3 DNA: TGTGCCAGTAGTATTGGGGCACACATGGGCTACACCTTC
CDR3 protein: CASSIGAHMGYTF

clone size: few
J gene: TRBJ1-1
V gene: TRBV20-1
D gene: -
CDR3 DNA: TGCAGTGCTAACCAGCTCAGGGGGAACACTGAAGCTTTCTTT
CDR3 protein: CSANQLRGNTEAFF

clone size: few
J gene: TRBJ2-3
V gene: TRBV9
D gene: -
CDR3 DNA: TGTGCCAGCAGCGTTGGGGGGACGGCGAGAGATACGCAGTATTTT
CDR3 protein: CASSVGGTARDTQYF

clone size: -
J gene: TRBJ1-6
V gene: TRBV24-1
D gene: TRBD1
CDR3 DNA: TGTGCCACCGGAGGGACAGACAATTCACCCCTCCACTTT
CDR3 protein: CATGGTDNSPLHF

clone size: many
J gene: TRBJ2-1
V gene: TRBV7-8
D gene: -
CDR3 DNA: TGTGCCAGCAGCACGCAAACTAGTACGGAGTACAATGAGCAGTTCTTC
CDR3 protein: CASSTQTSTEYNEQFF

clone size: -
J gene: TRBJ2-4
V gene: TRBV7-2
D gene: TRBD2
CDR3 DNA: TGTGCCAGCAGTTACCGGGAGGGAGTTGGAAACATTCAGTACTTC
CDR3 protein: CASSYREGVGNIQYF

clone size: few
J gene: TRBJ1-1
V gene: TRBV4-1
D gene: -
CDR3 DNA: TGCGCCAGCAGCCCTCGACAGCGAGGGACTGAAGCTTTCTTT
CDR3 protein: CASSPRQRGTEAFF

clone size: -
J gene: TRBJ2-5
V gene: TRBV4-3
D gene: -
CDR3 DNA: TGCGCCAGCAGCCAATCACGGGGGACCCAAGAGACCCAGTACTTC
CDR3 protein: CASSQSRGTQETQYF

clone size: few
J gene: TRBJ2-3
V gene: TRBV20-1
D gene: -
CDR3 DNA: TGCAGTGCTAGAGATGGAGGGAAGCGAGATACGCAGTATTTT
CDR3 protein: CSARDGGKRDTQYF

clone size: few
J gene: TRBJ2-1
V gene: TRBV7-9
D gene: -
CDR3 DNA: TGTGCCAGCAGCCCGGACTTCAATGAGCAGTTCTTC
CDR3 protein: CASSPDFNEQFF

clone size: many
J gene: TRBJ2-1
V gene: TRBV20-1
D gene: TRBD2
CDR3 DNA: TGCAGTGCTAGACGGCTAGCGGGAAATGAGCAGTTCTTC
CDR3 protein: CSARRLAGNEQFF

clone size: -
J gene: TRBJ2-3
V gene: TRBV11-2
D gene: -
CDR3 DNA: TGTGCCAGCAGTTCAACTAGCTCCCCCACAGATACGCAGTATTTT
CDR3 protein: CASSSTSSPTDTQYF

clone size: few
J gene: TRBJ2-7
V gene: TRBV12-3/TRBV12-4
D gene: -
CDR3 DNA: TGTGCCAGCAGTTTGGGAAGTCGGGGGAACGAGCAGTACTTC
CDR3 protein: CASSLGSRGNEQYF

clone size: -
J gene: TRBJ2-2
V gene: TRBV7-3
D gene: TRBD1
CDR3 DNA: TGTGCCAGCAGCGCGGACAGGGCCACCGGGGAGCTGTTTTTT
CDR3 protein: CASSADRATGELFF

clone size: -
J gene: TRBJ2-3
V gene: TRBV4-1
D gene: -
CDR3 DNA: TGCGCCAGCAGCGAAGGCTGGAGGGTGGATGAAGATACGCAGTATTTT
CDR3 protein: CASSEGWRVDEDTQYF

clone size: few
J gene: TRBJ1-1
V gene: TRBV4-3
D gene: -
CDR3 DNA: TGCGCCAGCAGCCCGTGGGGCTCGGGGACCACTGAAGCTTTCTTT
CDR3 protein: CASSPWGSGTTEAFF

clone size: -
J gene: TRBJ1-3
V gene: TRBV7-9
D gene: TRBD1
CDR3 DNA: TGTGCCAGCAGCCGATCGGACAGGACCTCGGGAAACACCATATATTTT
CDR3 protein: CASSRSDRTSGNTIYF

clone size: -
J gene: TRBJ1-5
V gene: TRBV6-6
D gene: -
CDR3 DNA: TGTGCCAGCAGCCCAACAGTCAATCAGCCCCAGCATTTT
CDR3 protein: CASSPTVNQPQHF

clone size: -
J gene: TRBJ1-4
V gene: TRBV7-8
D gene: TRBD1
CDR3 DNA: TGTGCCAGCAGCTTAATGGGACAGGGAGGGGAAAAACTGTTTTTT
CDR3 protein: CASSLMGQGGEKLFF

clone size: few
J gene: TRBJ2-3
V gene: TRBV19
D gene: -
CDR3 DNA: TGTGCCAGTAGTATAGAGAAGGCCGGGGCGGCAGATACGCAGTATTTT
CDR3 protein: CASSIEKAGAADTQYF

clone size: -
J gene: TRBJ1-1
V gene: TRBV12-3/TRBV12-4
D gene: -
CDR3 DNA: TGTGCCAGCAGTTTACGGTCGCTCCATGGCGGTGAAGCTTTCTTT
CDR3 protein: CASSLRSLHGGEAFF

clone size: few
J gene: TRBJ2-2
V gene: TRBV11-2
D gene: -
CDR3 DNA: TGTGCCAGCAGCTTAGCAGGGGCCTGGACCGGGGAGCTGTTTTTT
CDR3 protein: CASSLAGAWTGELFF

clone size: few
J gene: TRBJ2-1
V gene: TRBV11-2
D gene: -
CDR3 DNA: TGTGCCAGCAGACCTAGCGTTAGCTCCTACAATGAGCAGTTCTTC
CDR3 protein: CASRPSVSSYNEQFF

clone size: -
J gene: TRBJ1-2
V gene: TRBV5-6
D gene: -
CDR3 DNA: TGTGCCAGCAGCATCCTATCAAGCGGGCATGTCTACACCTTC
CDR3 protein: CASSILSSGHVYTF

clone size: -
J gene: TRBJ2-5
V gene: TRBV5-6
D gene: TRBD2
CDR3 DNA: TGTGCCAGCAGCATCGGGACTAATCGGCTAGAGACCCAGTACTTC
CDR3 protein: CASSIGTNRLETQYF

clone size: few
J gene: TRBJ2-2
V gene: TRBV12-3/TRBV12-4
D gene: -
CDR3 DNA: TGTGCCAGCAGTTTTCAGGGGTTCGGGGAGCTGTTTTTT
CDR3 protein: CASSFQGFGELFF

clone size: -
J gene: TRBJ1-4
V gene: TRBV28
D gene: -
CDR3 DNA: TGTGCCAGCAGTAGGAGACAAGGAAATGAAAAACTGTTTTTT
CDR3 protein: CASSRRQGNEKLFF

clone size: once
J gene: TRBJ2-1
V gene: TRBV4-3
D gene: -
CDR3 DNA: TGCGCCAGCAGCCAATCACAGAGGGATGAGCAGTTCTTC
CDR3 protein: CASSQSQRDEQFF

clone size: few
J gene: TRBJ2-4
V gene: TRBV2
D gene: -
CDR3 DNA: TGTGCCATCGCTCTTACGGAGACAACTCAGTACTTC
CDR3 protein: CAIALTETTQYF

clone size: -
J gene: TRBJ2-2
V gene: TRBV5-1
D gene: -
CDR3 DNA: TGCGCCAGCAGGTACAGGACAGCGAACACCGGGGAGCTGTTTTTT
CDR3 protein: CASRYRTANTGELFF

clone size: -
J gene: TRBJ1-5
V gene: TRBV18
D gene: -
CDR3 DNA: TGTGCCAGCTCAAATGGATGGGATCAGCCCCAGCATTTT
CDR3 protein: CASSNGWDQPQHF

clone size: few
J gene: TRBJ2-7
V gene: TRBV10-3
D gene: -
CDR3 DNA: TGTGCCGCCAAGGACACGTACTACGAGCAGTACTTC
CDR3 protein: CAAKDTYYEQYF

clone size: -
J gene: TRBJ1-6
V gene: TRBV6-6
D gene: TRBD1
CDR3 DNA: TGTGCCAGCAGTCGGACAGGGGCGCCTGGTTCACCCCTCCACTTT
CDR3 protein: CASSRTGAPGSPLHF

clone size: -
J gene: TRBJ1-1
V gene: TRBV6-1
D gene: -
CDR3 DNA: TGTGCCAGCAGTGGCCGCGCGTCGGGGAACACTGAAGCTTTCTTT
CDR3 protein: CASSGRASGNTEAFF

clone size: few
J gene: TRBJ1-1
V gene: TRBV7-9
D gene: TRBD1
CDR3 DNA: TGTGCCAGCACCAAAGACAGGGTGAACACTGAAGCTTTCTTT
CDR3 protein: CASTKDRVNTEAFF

clone size: few
J gene: TRBJ2-7
V gene: TRBV5-4
D gene: TRBD1
CDR3 DNA: TGTGCCAGCAGCGGGACGACAGGGATCTCCTACGAGCAGTACTTC
CDR3 protein: CASSGTTGISYEQYF

clone size: few
J gene: TRBJ1-1
V gene: TRBV5-6
D gene: -
CDR3 DNA: TGTGCCAGCAGCCCAGGCCCGGGGAGGACTGAAGCTTTCTTT
CDR3 protein: CASSPGPGRTEAFF

clone size: many
J gene: TRBJ2-5
V gene: TRBV12-3/TRBV12-4
D gene: TRBD1
CDR3 DNA: TGTGCCAGCAGACTCCGGGACAGCCAAGAGACCCAGTACTTC
CDR3 protein: CASRLRDSQETQYF

clone size: -
J gene: TRBJ1-2
V gene: TRBV7-9
D gene: -
CDR3 DNA: TGTGCCAGCAGCCATGGGGCCGGACTTCCCTATGGCTACACCTTC
CDR3 protein: CASSHGAGLPYGYTF